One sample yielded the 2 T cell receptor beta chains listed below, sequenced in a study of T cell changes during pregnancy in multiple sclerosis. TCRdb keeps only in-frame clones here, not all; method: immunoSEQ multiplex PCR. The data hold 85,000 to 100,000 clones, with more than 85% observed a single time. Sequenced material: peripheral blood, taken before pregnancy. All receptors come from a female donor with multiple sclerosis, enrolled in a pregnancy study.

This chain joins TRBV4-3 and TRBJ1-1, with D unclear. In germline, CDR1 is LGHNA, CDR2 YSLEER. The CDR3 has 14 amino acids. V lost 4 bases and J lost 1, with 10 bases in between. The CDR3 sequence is CASSLRVGNTEAFF. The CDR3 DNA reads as TGCGCCAGCAGCCTCCGAGTTGGGAACACTGAAGCTTTCTTT.

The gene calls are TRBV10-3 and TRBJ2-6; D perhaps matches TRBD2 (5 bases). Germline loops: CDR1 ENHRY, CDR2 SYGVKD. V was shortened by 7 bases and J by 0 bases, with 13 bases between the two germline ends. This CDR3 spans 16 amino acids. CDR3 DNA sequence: TGTGCCATCAAAGGCCGGGAAAGCTCTGGGGCCAACGTCCTGACTTTC. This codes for CAIKGRESSGANVLTF.